These 31 T cell receptor beta chains share one sample of origin, sequenced in a study of T cell responses to AZD1222 COVID-19 vaccine. TCRdb's table, derived via immunoSEQ multiplex PCR, lists solely in-frame clones and lacks some. The sample lists over 150,000 clones; approximately 90% were seen once. The sample was peripheral blood, taken on day 0 of MenACWY control vaccination. The receptors here all came from an adult in good health.

The chain links TRBV7-8 to TRBJ2-3; 7 bases fit TRBD2. Germline CDR1 SGHVS, CDR2 FQNEAQ. J lost 0 bases, V lost 0 bases, and 3 bases had no gene match. The CDR3 runs 16 residues. The CDR3 loop reads CASSLATSRSTDTQYF. DNA for the CDR3: TGTGCCAGCAGCTTAGCGACTAGCAGAAGCACAGATACGCAGTATTTT. Full variable domain (missing parts from reference TRBV7-8 and TRBJ2-3): GAGVSQSPRYKVAKRGQDVALRCDPISGHVSLFWYQQALGQGPEFLTYFQNEAQLDKSGLPSDRFFAERPEGSVSTLKIQRTQQEDSAVYLCASSLATSRSTDTQYFGPGTRLTVL.

This chain uses TRBV15 with TRBJ1-6; possible D gene TRBD1, 5 bases. Germline assignment: CDR1 LNHNV and CDR2 YYDKDF (reference sequence). The CDR3 loop spans 14 amino acids. V lost 0 bases and J 9 bases, leaving 9 bases between the germline ends. CDR3 protein: CATSRDLGGSPLHF. CDR3 sequence (DNA): TGTGCCACCAGCAGAGATTTGGGGGGTTCACCCCTCCACTTT.

This chain connects TRBV6-6 to TRBJ1-4; unclear D gene. Germline CDR1 MNHNY, CDR2 SVGAGI (reference sequence). Deletions cut 1 base from V and 3 bases from J, with 3 bases between. This CDR3 contains 13 residues. CDR3 sequence (DNA): TGTGCCAGCAGTTACTTCTCTAATGAAAAACTGTTTTTT. Translation: CASSYFSNEKLFF.

The CDR3 sequence is CASSIDRKPQHF. CDR3 in DNA: TGTGCCAGTAGTATAGATCGAAAACCCCAGCATTTT. The V call is TRBV19, the J call TRBJ1-5; D gene uncertain. V was trimmed by 0 bases and J by 10 bases, leaving 7 bases between them. There are 12 residues in the CDR3. Per germline, CDR1 LNHDA and CDR2 SQIVND (reference sequence).

The chain uses TRBV6-1 and TRBJ1-4; 8 bases fit TRBD1. CDR1 is MNHNS and CDR2 is SASEGT in the germline V gene. This CDR3 region has 16 residues. Trimming at V came to 4 bases and at J to 8 bases, leaving 12 bases not matched to a gene. The CDR3 here is CASSALQGAVQEKLFF. The CDR3 DNA follows: TGTGCCAGCAGTGCGCTCCAGGGGGCAGTCCAAGAAAAACTGTTTTTT.

The gene calls are TRBV28 and TRBJ1-1; unclear D gene. Germline V gene lookup returns CDR1 MDHEN and CDR2 SYDVKM. V dropped 2 bases and J dropped 3 bases, with 4 bases sitting between them. This CDR3 is built from 12 residues. The CDR3 loop reads CASSLMHTEAFF. CDR3 bases: TGTGCCAGCAGTTTAATGCACACTGAAGCTTTCTTT.

The chain uses TRBV7-7 and TRBJ2-1; D gene unclear. This CDR3 has 13 amino acids. CDR1 and CDR2 (germline): SSHAT, FNYEAQ (reference sequence). V gave up 0 bases and J gave up 8 bases, with 8 bases separating them. CDR3 DNA sequence: TGTGCCAGCAGCTTAGCTAGCCGAGATGAGCAGTTCTTC. Its protein product is CASSLASRDEQFF.

The chain recombines TRBV7-2 with TRBJ1-2; D gene uncertain. Germline lookup yields CDR1 SGHTA and CDR2 FQGNSA. V dropped 3 bases and J dropped 3 bases, with 11 bases sitting between them. The CDR3 extends over 14 amino acids. DNA of the CDR3: TGTGCCAGCAGCTTCGTGATTGGGGACTATGGCTACACCTTC. Protein sequence: CASSFVIGDYGYTF.

This sequence joins TRBV3-1 (or the pseudogene TRBV3-2) and TRBJ1-5; unclear D gene. This CDR3 is 15 amino acids long. Trimming took 2 bases from V and 1 from J, leaving 9 bases between them. Germline CDR1 reads LGHDT; CDR2 reads YNNKEL (reference sequence). The DNA for the CDR3 is TGTGCCAGCAGCCAATCCCCGGGAAGCAATCAGCCCCAGCATTTT. Translation: CASSQSPGSNQPQHF.

The genes are TRBV19 and TRBJ1-1, with TRBD1 as a possible D gene (5 bases). The V end lost 8 bases, the J end lost 1 base, and 11 bases lay between the germline ends. The CDR3 runs to 13 residues. The germline V gene encodes CDR1 LNHDA and CDR2 SQIVND (reference sequence). CDR3 loop: CASRLGGNTEAFF. The DNA for the CDR3 is TGTGCCAGTCGACTTGGGGGGAACACTGAAGCTTTCTTT.

The rearrangement links TRBV3-1 (or the pseudogene TRBV3-2) to TRBJ2-1; 10 nucleotides match TRBD2. The CDR3 covers 11 residues. Per germline, CDR1 LGHDT and CDR2 YNNKEL (reference sequence). J gave up 16 bases and V 6 bases, and 6 bases lay outside the gene matches. The CDR3 is CASRGGTSDFF. The DNA of the CDR3 is TGTGCCAGCAGGGGCGGGACTAGCGATTTCTTC.

The CDR3 is CASSPGLAGGDEQYF. As DNA, the CDR3 is TGTGCCAGCTCACCCGGACTAGCGGGAGGGGACGAGCAGTACTTC. This sequence joins TRBV18 and TRBJ2-7, with 15 nucleotides matching TRBD2. The ends lost 3 bases at V and 5 bases at J; junction bases unmatched: 2. The CDR3 spans 15 residues. Germline CDR1 KGHSH, CDR2 LQKENI.

This chain uses TRBV28 with TRBJ1-2; unclear D gene. Germline V lookup: CDR1 MDHEN, CDR2 SYDVKM. This CDR3 region has 13 residues. V gave up 3 bases and J gave up 4 bases, with 9 bases separating them. The CDR3 DNA follows: TGTGCCAGCAGTTTGTACGGGTTCTATGGCTACACCTTC. Residues: CASSLYGFYGYTF.

The chain couples TRBV11-2 to TRBJ2-7; no reliable D call. Trimming shortened V by 5 bases and J by 1 base, and 12 bases separated the two germline ends. The CDR3 consists of 14 residues. Looked up from germline, CDR1 is SGHAT and CDR2 is FQNNGV. Here the CDR3 DNA reads TGTGCCAGCAGCGTGTTAGGGTCTTCCTACGAGCAGTACTTC. Its translation: CASSVLGSSYEQYF.

The V call is TRBV19, the J call TRBJ1-5, with 7 bases that match TRBD1. Germline V gives CDR1 LNHDA, CDR2 SQIVND (reference sequence). The CDR3 spans 14 residues. J gave up 4 bases and V 9 bases, and 9 bases lay outside the gene matches. CDR3: CASKGTVPNQPQHF. The DNA for the CDR3 is TGTGCCAGCAAGGGGACAGTCCCGAATCAGCCCCAGCATTTT.

CDR3 region: CASSPRVAGTNTGELFF. The CDR3 nucleotides read TGTGCCAGCTCACCACGGGTAGCGGGAACTAACACCGGGGAGCTGTTTTTT. The rearrangement joins TRBV18 to TRBJ2-2, with 8 bases identical to TRBD2. The CDR3 extends over 17 amino acids. The junction had 6 bases not matched to a gene; V was cut back by 1 base and J by 2 bases. Germline V gives CDR1 KGHSH, CDR2 LQKENI.

The genes are TRBV7-9 and TRBJ2-7; the match to TRBD1 covers 9 bases. The CDR3 is made up of 15 amino acids. The germline V gene has CDR1 SEHNR and CDR2 FQNEAQ (reference sequence). With V trimmed by 10 bases and J by 4 bases, 14 bases remained unmatched. CDR3 amino acids: CATAPTGTGWYEQYF. In DNA, the CDR3 is TGTGCCACCGCTCCCACCGGGACAGGGTGGTACGAGCAGTACTTC.

J is TRBJ1-5 and V is TRBV5-5, with D possibly being TRBD1 (5 bases). The germline gives CDR1 SGHKS, CDR2 YYEKEE (reference sequence). The CDR3 spans 15 residues. V was clipped by 4 bases and J by 4 bases, with 15 bases between them. CDR3 sequence (DNA): TGTGCCAGCAGCACTATGGGGGGTAGTAATCAGCCCCAGCATTTT. Amino acid sequence: CASSTMGGSNQPQHF.

The chain combines TRBV23-1 with TRBJ1-1; no clear D gene. TRBV23-1 carries the ORF label, with uncertain function. V was shortened by 4 bases and J by 5 bases, with 17 bases between the two germline ends. The CDR3 covers 15 residues. CDR3 nucleotide sequence: TGCGCCAGCAGTCGCGTCCCTCCCGGTGGAACTGAAGCTTTCTTT. Translation: CASSRVPPGGTEAFF.

This clone was picked up a small number of times. The V call is TRBV9, the J call TRBJ2-7, with D possibly being TRBD2 (5 bases). CDR3 length equals 14 residues. Germline-derived CDR1 and CDR2 are SGDLS and YYNGEE. The V end lost 4 bases, the J end lost 3 bases, and 14 bases lay between the germline ends. Written as DNA, the CDR3 is TGTGCCAGCAGCCCCCTCAGCGGTTACTACGAGCAGTACTTC. Translating gives CASSPLSGYYEQYF.

J is TRBJ2-5 and V is TRBV2, with D possibly matching TRBD1 (5 bases). Trimming removed 7 bases from V and 5 bases from J, with 14 bases in between. Germline CDR1 reads SNHLY; CDR2 reads FYNNEI. The CDR3 sequence is 13 residues long. The CDR3 protein is CASTLTVHETQYF. Here the CDR3 DNA reads TGTGCCAGCACCCTGACAGTACATGAGACCCAGTACTTC.

The chain couples TRBV2 to TRBJ2-1; 14 bases line up with TRBD2. V shed 4 bases and J 4 bases; nucleotides not matched to a gene: 6. This CDR3 is 17 amino acids long. From germline, CDR1 is SNHLY and CDR2 FYNNEI. The CDR3 nucleotides read TGTGCCAGCAGTGCCTTGGGACTAGCGGGAGATTACAATGAGCAGTTCTTC. This sequence encodes CASSALGLAGDYNEQFF. The full variable domain, completed using reference TRBV2 and TRBJ2-1, is EPEVTQTPSHQVTQMGQEVILRCVPISNHLYFYWYRQILGQKVEFLVSFYNNEISEKSEIFDDQFSVERPDGSNFTLKIRSTKLEDSAMYFCASSALGLAGDYNEQFFGPGTRLTVL.

The chain combines TRBV30 with TRBJ1-1; D is undetermined. The germline V gene has CDR1 GTSNPN and CDR2 SVGIG (reference sequence). The V end was cut by 0 bases, the J end by 2 bases, with 7 bases between. The CDR3 is 13 residues long. The CDR3 sequence: CAWSVPENTEAFF. As DNA, the CDR3 is TGTGCCTGGAGTGTACCAGAAAACACTGAAGCTTTCTTT.

This clone was seen just once. The CDR3 DNA sequence: TGTGCCAGCAGCCAAGATCCGGGGGATCAGCCCCAGCATTTT. Amino acid sequence: CASSQDPGDQPQHF. V is TRBV4-2 and J is TRBJ1-5; tentative D call: TRBD1 (5 bases). Deletions cut 0 bases from V and 5 bases from J, with 8 bases between. This CDR3 has 14 amino acids. CDR1 is LGHNA and CDR2 is YNFKEQ in the germline V gene.

The chain recombines TRBV10-3 with TRBJ2-7; 10 bases map to TRBD2. Per the germline V gene, CDR1 is ENHRY and CDR2 is SYGVKD. Trimming cost V 8 bases and J 5 bases; bases outside gene matches: 9. The CDR3 is 14 amino acids. CDR3 in amino acids: CAISSTSGPNEQYF. In DNA, the CDR3 is TGTGCCATCTCCTCGACTAGCGGGCCCAACGAGCAGTACTTC.

This clone was found a few times. This chain connects TRBV28 to TRBJ1-4; no clear D gene. Germline V gene data show CDR1 as MDHEN and CDR2 as SYDVKM. The V and J ends lost 7 bases and 8 bases respectively, with 11 bases between them. CDR3 length equals 12 residues. CDR3 region: CASTTGPEKLFF. In DNA, the CDR3 is TGTGCCAGCACGACGGGTCCCGAAAAACTGTTTTTT.

The rearrangement uses TRBV10-1 and TRBJ2-4; 9 bases line up with TRBD2. CDR3 length: 19 amino acids. After removal of 5 bases from V and 1 base from J, the junction contained 15 bases not matched to a gene. From germline, CDR1 is WNHNN and CDR2 SYGVQD (reference sequence). CDR3 bases: TGCGCCAGCAGTCGAGTACTAGCGGGCCTGAGGGACGCCAAAAACATTCAGTACTTC. Protein product: CASSRVLAGLRDAKNIQYF.

The chain combines TRBV5-1 with TRBJ2-3; D is unclear. Germline V gives CDR1 SGHRS, CDR2 YFSETQ. Trimming took off 4 bases at V and 0 bases at J, with 15 bases between the two ends. CDR3 length equals 16 residues. CDR3 sequence: CASSLDGVGSTDTQYF. The DNA for the CDR3 is TGCGCCAGCAGCCTGGACGGAGTGGGAAGCACAGATACGCAGTATTTT.

This chain connects TRBV6-5 to TRBJ1-2; D remains unclear. The length of the CDR3 is 11 residues. Germline CDR1 is MNHEY and CDR2 is SVGAGI. The ends were cut back, 8 bases at V and 2 bases at J, with 6 bases in the middle. The CDR3 coding sequence is TGTGCCAGCTATGAAAACTATGGCTACACCTTC. It codes for CASYENYGYTF.

The rearrangement joins TRBV5-1 to TRBJ1-2; 8 nucleotides line up with TRBD1. From germline, CDR1 is SGHRS and CDR2 YFSETQ. The V gene end was trimmed by 0 bases and the J gene end by 8 bases; junction bases not matched to a gene: 12. The CDR3 has 16 amino acids. CDR3 in DNA: TGCGCCAGCAGCTTGGGACAGGGGCAAAGAGGAGAAGGCTACACCTTC. It is translated as CASSLGQGQRGEGYTF.

The chain has TRBV29-1 and TRBJ1-5; TRBD1 might be the D (6 bases). This CDR3 has 14 amino acids. Trimming took 4 bases from V and 2 from J, leaving 12 bases between them. Germline CDR1 is SQVTM and CDR2 is ANQGSEA. CDR3 loop: CSVGAGEGNQPQHF. In DNA, the CDR3 is TGCAGCGTTGGGGCAGGGGAGGGCAATCAGCCCCAGCATTTT.